This T cell receptor (beta chain) was recovered during a study of CD8+ T cells in alopecia areata. With respect to this clone: The target antigen is unknown.

RNA extraction was followed by reverse transcription into cDNA, which acted as the sequencing template. Libraries were prepared by immunoSEQ multiplex PCR; TCRdb keeps only in-frame clonotypes and omits some of them. The top ten clones hold 20% to 30% of a sample with 90,000 to 120,000 clones, about 50% of them seen once. General study findings and limits: In lesional scalp, particularly from alopecia totalis/universalis, clonality was higher than in normal scalp.

Germline V gene sequence: CDR1 SGHDT, CDR2 YYEEEE. The length of the CDR3 is 14 residues. Trimming took 5 bases from V and 5 from J, leaving 14 bases between them. This rearrangement joins TRBV5-6 to TRBJ2-1; D possibly corresponds to TRBD2 (5 bases). Source material: NKG2D-low CD8+ T cells sorted from blood. This receptor was obtained from a human donor with alopecia areata. The CDR3 sequence is CASRFGRGHNEQFF. The DNA of the CDR3 is TGTGCCAGCAGATTTGGTCGGGGTCACAATGAGCAGTTCTTC.